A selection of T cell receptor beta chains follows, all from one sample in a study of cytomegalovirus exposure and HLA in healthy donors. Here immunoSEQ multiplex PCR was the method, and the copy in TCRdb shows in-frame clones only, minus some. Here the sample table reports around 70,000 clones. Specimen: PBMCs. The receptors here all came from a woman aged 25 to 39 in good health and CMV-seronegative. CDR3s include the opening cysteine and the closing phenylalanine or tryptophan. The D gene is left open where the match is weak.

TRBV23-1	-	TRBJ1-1	CASLSFLMNTEAFF	TGCGCGTCGCTCAGTTTCCTCATGAACACTGAAGCTTTCTTT
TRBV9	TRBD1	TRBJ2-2	CASRSGQGNAGELFF	TGTGCCAGCAGATCGGGACAGGGGAACGCCGGGGAGCTGTTTTTT
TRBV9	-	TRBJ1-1	CASSVSSNTEAFF	TGTGCCAGCAGCGTATCATCGAACACTGAAGCTTTCTTT
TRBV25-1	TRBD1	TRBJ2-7	CASSEPGQKTYEQYF	TGTGCCAGCAGTGAACCGGGACAGAAGACCTACGAGCAGTACTTC
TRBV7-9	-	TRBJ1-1	CASRSQGWAFF	TGTGCCAGCAGATCCCAGGGTTGGGCTTTCTTT
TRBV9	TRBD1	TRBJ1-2	CASSGRTGGRANYGYTF	TGTGCCAGCAGCGGACGGACAGGGGGCCGAGCTAACTATGGCTACACCTTC
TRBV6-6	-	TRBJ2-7	CASSYSGSEQYF	TGTGCCAGCAGTTACTCGGGCAGCGAGCAGTACTTC
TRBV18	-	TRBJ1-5	CASSLEQGGHQPQHF	TGTGCCAGCTCACTCGAACAGGGTGGCCATCAGCCCCAGCATTTT
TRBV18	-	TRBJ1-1	CASSPREAEAFF	TGTGCCAGCTCACCAAGGGAGGCTGAAGCTTTCTTT
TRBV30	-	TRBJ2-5	CACRVRTERSETQYF	TGTGCCTGCAGGGTGCGAACAGAACGGTCAGAGACCCAGTACTTC
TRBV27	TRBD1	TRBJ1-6	CASSLVFQGDNSPLHF	TGTGCCAGCAGTTTAGTCTTTCAGGGGGATAATTCACCCCTCCACTTT
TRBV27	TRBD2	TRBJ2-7	CASSSHSGSVSYEQYF	TGTGCCAGCAGTTCCCATAGCGGGAGTGTCTCCTACGAGCAGTACTTC
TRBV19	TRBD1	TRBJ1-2	CASSGLTGMRGYTF	TGTGCCAGTAGCGGACTGACAGGGATGAGGGGCTACACCTTC
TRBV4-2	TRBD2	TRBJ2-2	CASSQEVLAGVPGELFF	TGTGCCAGCAGCCAAGAGGTCCTAGCGGGAGTACCCGGGGAGCTGTTTTTT
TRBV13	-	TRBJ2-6	CASATGPSGANVLTF	TGTGCCAGCGCGACAGGTCCTTCTGGGGCCAACGTCCTGACTTTC
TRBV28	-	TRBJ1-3	CASSLSYSGNTIYF	TGTGCCAGCAGTTTATCTTACTCTGGAAACACCATATATTTT
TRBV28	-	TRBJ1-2	CASSRRPGDYGYTF	TGTGCCAGCAGCCGACGTCCGGGGGACTATGGCTACACCTTC
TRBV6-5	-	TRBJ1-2	CASSYFEQGGYTF	TGTGCCAGCAGTTACTTCGAGCAGGGAGGATACACCTTC
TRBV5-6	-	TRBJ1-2	CASSLRGANNYGYTF	TGTGCCAGCAGCTTGCGGGGGGCTAATAACTATGGCTACACCTTC
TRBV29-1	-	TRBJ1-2	CSVEDRVDGYTF	TGCAGCGTTGAAGACAGGGTTGATGGCTACACCTTC
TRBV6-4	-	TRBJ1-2	CASSEGQGSGYTF	TGTGCCAGCAGTGAGGGTCAGGGGTCGGGCTACACCTTC
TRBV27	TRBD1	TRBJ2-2	CASSSWDRSNTGELFF	TGTGCCAGCAGTTCCTGGGACAGGTCGAACACCGGGGAGCTGTTTTTT
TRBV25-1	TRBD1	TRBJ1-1	CASSGGQGSTEAFF	TGTGCCAGCAGTGGAGGACAGGGAAGTACTGAAGCTTTCTTT
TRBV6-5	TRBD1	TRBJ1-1	CASSYPGQGREAFF	TGTGCCAGCAGTTACCCCGGACAGGGGAGGGAAGCTTTCTTT
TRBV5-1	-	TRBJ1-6	CASSLVGGLVNSPLHF	TGCGCCAGCAGCTTGGTCGGGGGGTTAGTCAATTCACCCCTCCACTTT
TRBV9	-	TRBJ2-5	CASSSSGRGRARETQYF	TGTGCCAGCAGCTCCTCGGGTCGGGGTCGCGCGAGGGAGACCCAGTACTTC
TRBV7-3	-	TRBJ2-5	CASSYLGDTQETQYF	TGTGCCAGCAGCTACCTAGGGGACACCCAAGAGACCCAGTACTTC
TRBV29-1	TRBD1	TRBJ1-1	CSVRETGMNTEAFF	TGCAGCGTTCGCGAGACAGGGATGAACACTGAAGCTTTCTTT
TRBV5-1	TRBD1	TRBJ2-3	CASSLRQGAGTDTQYF	TGCGCCAGCAGCTTACGACAGGGGGCAGGCACAGATACGCAGTATTTT
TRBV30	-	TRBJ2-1	CAWSLADYNEQFF	TGTGCCTGGAGCTTGGCGGACTACAATGAGCAGTTCTTC
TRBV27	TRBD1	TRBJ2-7	CASSFTGQERYEQYF	TGTGCCAGCAGTTTTACGGGACAGGAGCGCTACGAGCAGTACTTC
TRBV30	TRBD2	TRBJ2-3	CAGGLAGSKDTQYF	TGTGCCGGGGGGCTAGCGGGGTCTAAAGATACGCAGTATTTT
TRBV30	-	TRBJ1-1	CAWSVRGYTEAFF	TGTGCCTGGAGTGTGAGGGGGTACACTGAAGCTTTCTTT
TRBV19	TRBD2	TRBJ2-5	CASSLSGGQETQYF	TGTGCCAGTAGTTTGAGCGGGGGCCAAGAGACCCAGTACTTC
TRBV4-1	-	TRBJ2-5	CASSQVNRVETQYF	TGCGCCAGCAGCCAAGTAAACAGGGTAGAGACCCAGTACTTC
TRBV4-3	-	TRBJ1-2	CASSSEHSTNYGYTF	TGCGCCAGCAGCTCGGAGCACTCAACTAACTATGGCTACACCTTC